The rows below give T cell receptor beta chains drawn from one sample of a study of cytomegalovirus exposure and HLA in healthy donors. Here immunoSEQ multiplex PCR was the method, and the copy in TCRdb shows in-frame clones only, minus some. This table holds roughly 130,000 clones, approximately 65% found once. The sequenced material came from PBMCs. All receptors come from a man between 18 and 29 years old in good health and CMV-seronegative. The CDR3 runs from the conserved cysteine through the conserved F or W. The order of the fields is D gene, J gene, V gene, clone size, CDR3 DNA, CDR3 protein. D genes are given only for firm matches. Where a row states a size, it is once, few, many or the class of an expanded clone; other rows omit it.

>TRBD1|TRBJ2-3|TRBV6-1|few
TGTGCCAGCAGTGAAGTCTGGGGGGGGACAGGGTTCGTCGGAGCGGATACGCAGTATTTT
CASSEVWGGTGFVGADTQYF
>TRBD1|TRBJ2-7|TRBV6-6|-
TGTGCCAGCAGTTACTGGACAGGGACTTACGAGCAGTACTTC
CASSYWTGTYEQYF
>-|TRBJ2-1|TRBV29-1|-
TGCAGCGTGGGGGGACTCCTCAATGAGCAGTTCTTC
CSVGGLLNEQFF
>-|TRBJ2-7|TRBV21-1|-
TGTGCCAGCAGACTACCGGGACTAGCGGGGGACCTCTCCTCCTACGAGCAGTACTTC
CASRLPGLAGDLSSYEQYF
>TRBD2|TRBJ2-2|TRBV6-5|-
TGTGCCAGCACAGAAGCGGGGTTCGTGACCGGGGAGCTGTTTTTT
CASTEAGFVTGELFF
>-|TRBJ1-5|TRBV21-1|few
TGTGCCAGCAGCAAAGCGTCCCAGCGATCCAATCAGCCCCAGCATTTT
CASSKASQRSNQPQHF
>TRBD1|TRBJ1-2|TRBV19|-
TGTGCCAGTAGTATAAGCGGACAGGGGGTACCTTATGGCTACACCTTC
CASSISGQGVPYGYTF
>-|TRBJ1-6|TRBV15|-
TGTGCCCCCTGCCTGTCATGGGAGCGGGAGTTTGAAAATTCACCCCTCCACTTT
CAPCLSWEREFENSPLHF
>-|TRBJ2-1|TRBV7-2|-
TGTGCCAGCAGCTTACGGCGGAGGAATGAGCAGTTCTTC
CASSLRRRNEQFF
>TRBD1|TRBJ1-1|TRBV5-1|-
TGCGCCAGCAGCTCGACAGGGGGCACTGAAGCTTTCTTT
CASSSTGGTEAFF
>-|TRBJ2-2|TRBV2|-
TGTGCCAGCAGTGAAATACGGAGGGGAACTCATAAGTACACCGGGGAGCTGTTTTTT
CASSEIRRGTHKYTGELFF
>-|TRBJ1-2|TRBV7-2|-
TGTGCCAGCAGCCCCACCACAGACTATGGCTACCCCTTC
CASSPTTDYGYPF
>TRBD2|TRBJ2-5|TRBV29-1|once
TGCAGCTCCGCTGCCCAGGGAGGGGAGACCCAGTACTTC
CSSAAQGGETQYF
>-|TRBJ1-1|TRBV18|-
TGTGCCAGCTCAGAAGTGATCGGGGTAACTACTGAAGCTTTCTTT
CASSEVIGVTTEAFF
>-|TRBJ2-5|TRBV15|few
TGTGCCACCAGCAGATACGACAGTATACAAGAGACCCAGTACTTC
CATSRYDSIQETQYF
>TRBD2|TRBJ2-1|TRBV6-5|few
TGTGCCAGCAGGACTAGCGGAAACAATGAGCAGTTCTTC
CASRTSGNNEQFF
>-|TRBJ2-3|TRBV6-1|-
TGTGCCAGCAGTGATACCGCACGTTGGGCGGGTACAGATACGCAGTATTTT
CASSDTARWAGTDTQYF
>TRBD1|TRBJ1-1|TRBV29-1|-
TGCAGCGGACAGGGGCAGGCGGGTGAAGCTTTCTTT
CSGQGQAGEAFF
>-|TRBJ1-1|TRBV7-9|-
TGTTCCAGCAGCTTGCCAGGGGACACTGAAGCTTTCTTT
CSSSLPGDTEAFF
>TRBD1|TRBJ2-7|TRBV19|-
TGTGCCAGTAGTCCGGGACAGGGTGCTATGGACGAGCAGTACTTC
CASSPGQGAMDEQYF
>-|TRBJ1-5|TRBV19|once
TGTGCCAGTAGTATAGTTCCCCCCGCAGGTGGGAATCAGCCCCAGCATTTT
CASSIVPPAGGNQPQHF
>TRBD2|TRBJ2-1|TRBV27|few
TGTGCCAGCACGTTCCGTCGGACTAGCGGGAACGATGAGCAGTTCTTC
CASTFRRTSGNDEQFF
>-|TRBJ1-5|TRBV6-1|-
TGTGCCAGCGCGAAGGAGGGACTCAATCAGCCCCAGCATTTT
CASAKEGLNQPQHF
>TRBD1|TRBJ2-2|TRBV11-2|-
TGTGCCAGCAGCTTAGGGACAGGGGTGGCCGGGGAGCTGTTTTTT
CASSLGTGVAGELFF
>TRBD1|TRBJ1-2|TRBV30|few
TGTGCCTGGAGTCTGACAGGGTTCGATGGCTACACCTTC
CAWSLTGFDGYTF
>-|TRBJ1-1|TRBV11-2|-
TGTGCCAGCAGCTTAGGGCAGGCTGGGAACACTGAAGCTTTCTTT
CASSLGQAGNTEAFF
>-|TRBJ1-2|TRBV25-1|-
TGTGCCAGCAGGAACAGGGCGGATGGCTACACCTTC
CASRNRADGYTF
>-|TRBJ1-2|TRBV4-3|-
TGCGCCAGCAGCCAAGGGACCGGGATCCTCTATGGCTACACCTTC
CASSQGTGILYGYTF
>-|TRBJ2-4|TRBV19|few
TGTGCCAGTAGTCCCAGGGGGCGGGGGACGAACATTCAGTACTTC
CASSPRGRGTNIQYF
>TRBD2|TRBJ2-2|TRBV4-1|once
TGCGCCAGCAGCCAAGGGCTAGCGGGAGGAGCCACCGGGGAGCTGTTTTTT
CASSQGLAGGATGELFF
>-|TRBJ1-2|TRBV7-9|-
TGTGCCAGCAGCTTAGATCACTGTGGCTACACCTTC
CASSLDHCGYTF